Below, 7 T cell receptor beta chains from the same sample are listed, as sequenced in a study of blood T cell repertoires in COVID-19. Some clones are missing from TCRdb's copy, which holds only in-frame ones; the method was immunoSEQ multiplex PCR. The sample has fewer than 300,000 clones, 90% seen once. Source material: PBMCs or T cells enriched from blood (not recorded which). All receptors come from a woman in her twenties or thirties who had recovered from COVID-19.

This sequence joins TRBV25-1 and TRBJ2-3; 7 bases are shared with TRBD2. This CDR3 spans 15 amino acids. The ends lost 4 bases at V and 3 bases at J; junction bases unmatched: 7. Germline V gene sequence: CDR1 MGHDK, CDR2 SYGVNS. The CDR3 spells CASSVGGGPTDTQYF. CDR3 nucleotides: TGTGCCAGCAGTGTCGGGGGAGGGCCAACAGATACGCAGTATTTT.

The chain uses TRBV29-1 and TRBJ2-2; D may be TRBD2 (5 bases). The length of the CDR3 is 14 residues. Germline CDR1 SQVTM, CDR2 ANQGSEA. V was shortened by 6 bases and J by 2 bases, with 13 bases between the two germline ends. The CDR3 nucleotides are TGCAGCGTAGAAAGCGGTTTTAACACCGGGGAGCTGTTTTTT. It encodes CSVESGFNTGELFF.

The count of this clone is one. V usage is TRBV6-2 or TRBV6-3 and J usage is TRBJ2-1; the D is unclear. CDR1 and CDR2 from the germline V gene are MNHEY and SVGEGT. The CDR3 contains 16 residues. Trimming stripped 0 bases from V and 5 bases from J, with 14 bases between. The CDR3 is CASSYSSVVHDNEQFF. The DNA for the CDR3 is TGTGCCAGCAGTTACTCGAGTGTTGTCCACGACAATGAGCAGTTCTTC.

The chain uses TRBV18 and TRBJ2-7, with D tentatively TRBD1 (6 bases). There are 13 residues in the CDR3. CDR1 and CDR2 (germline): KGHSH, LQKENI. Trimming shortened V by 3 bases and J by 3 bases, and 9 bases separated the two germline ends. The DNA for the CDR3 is TGTGCCAGCTCACCGGGGACAAACTACGAGCAGTACTTC. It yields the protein CASSPGTNYEQYF.

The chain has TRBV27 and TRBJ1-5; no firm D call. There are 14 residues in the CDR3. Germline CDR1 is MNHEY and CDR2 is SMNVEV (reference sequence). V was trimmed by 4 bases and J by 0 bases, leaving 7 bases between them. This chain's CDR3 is CASSWHYSNQPQHF. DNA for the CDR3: TGTGCCAGCAGTTGGCACTATAGCAATCAGCCCCAGCATTTT.

Written as DNA, the CDR3 is TGTGCCAGCAGCTTCCTAGCGGGAGGGCCGGAGACCCAGTACTTC. This codes for CASSFLAGGPETQYF. This chain links TRBV13 with TRBJ2-5, with TRBD2 identical over 12 bases. The trim removed 3 bases at V and 5 bases at J, leaving 4 bases unmatched. The CDR3 length is 15 residues. Germline CDR1 is PRHDT and CDR2 is FYEKMQ (reference sequence).

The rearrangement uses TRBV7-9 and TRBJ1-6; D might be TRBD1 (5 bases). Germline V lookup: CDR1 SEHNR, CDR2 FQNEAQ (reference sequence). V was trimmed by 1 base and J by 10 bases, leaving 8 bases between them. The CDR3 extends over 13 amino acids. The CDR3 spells CASSLGDRSPLHF. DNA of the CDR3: TGTGCCAGCAGCTTAGGAGACAGATCACCCCTCCACTTT.